This T cell receptor beta chain is drawn from a study of shared T cell receptors in the human thymus. Trimming removed 3 bases from V and 2 bases from J, with 11 bases in between. The CDR3 loop spans 14 amino acids. Germline loops: CDR1 SGHRS, CDR2 YFSETQ. This table comes from immunoSEQ multiplex PCR, and its TCRdb copy is limited to in-frame clones, with some not included. Among about 660,000 clones, about 87% were seen once, and the ten largest hold 0.0094%. These data were likewise used in another study, on human thymus T cells. That work contributes: Serving as donors were healthy Finnish infants, each of whom was having open corrective surgery for congenital heart defects. In corrective heart surgery, resections were taken, and these provided the thymus tissue. Thymic and blood repertoires appeared to carry a bias in their V and J gene usage. There were highly overlapping thymic repertoires among unrelated individuals, as related research reported.

This sequence was found in a boy in the first two years of life with a congenital heart defect. Input material: thymocytes. This chain uses TRBV5-1 with TRBJ2-5; D might be TRBD1 (6 bases). The CDR3 is CASSYGQTQETQYF. CDR3 in DNA: TGCGCCAGCAGCTATGGACAGACTCAAGAGACCCAGTACTTC.